This TCR beta chain appears in the sequencing data of a study of blood T cell repertoires in COVID-19. As for the study in general: Material from acute and convalescent COVID-19 was sourced from the United States, Italy and Spain.

Repertoires were generated with immunoSEQ multiplex PCR, while TCRdb's copy carries only in-frame clones and drops some. Counted here are about 380,000 clones, around nine tenths occurring once; the ten biggest clones make up 0.9% to 1.5%. Germline trimming cut 4 bases from V and 4 bases from J; bases unmatched to any gene: 9. The germline V gene has CDR1 LGHDT and CDR2 YNNKEL (reference sequence). This CDR3 comprises 15 residues. Source material: PBMCs or T cells enriched from blood (not recorded which). This sequence originates from a woman under 30 who had recovered from COVID-19. The chain has TRBV3-1 (or the pseudogene TRBV3-2) and TRBJ1-1; 7 bases are shared with TRBD1. Here the CDR3 DNA reads TGTGCCAGCAGCCTAAACCCAGGGGGTGGCACTGAAGCTTTCTTT. It yields the protein CASSLNPGGGTEAFF.